This is a list of T cell receptor beta chains from one sample in a study of T cell responses to AZD1222 COVID-19 vaccine. Profiled with immunoSEQ multiplex PCR; TCRdb holds only in-frame clones, not every one. The data hold over 95,000 clones, with 91% observed a single time. The source was peripheral blood, collected 28 days after the second AZD1222 dose. Receptor source: an adult who received the AZD1222 COVID-19 vaccine. Each CDR3 is given with its conserved first and last residue. The order of the fields is V gene, J gene, clone size, D gene, CDR3 DNA, CDR3 protein. D genes are given only for firm matches. Clone size, where shown, is once, few, many, or a class for clones that have expanded.

V: TRBV7-6
J: TRBJ2-2
size: -
D: -
DNA: TGTGCCAGCAGCTTAAGACCGGTGGGCGCCGGGGAGCTGTTTTTT
CDR3: CASSLRPVGAGELFF

V: TRBV28
J: TRBJ1-4
size: -
D: -
DNA: TGTGCCAGCATCCCTTTGGGCGGGGTGGAAAAACTGTTTTTT
CDR3: CASIPLGGVEKLFF

V: TRBV11-2
J: TRBJ2-7
size: -
D: -
DNA: TGTGCCAGCAGTTTCCGGAGTGGGGAGTCCTACGAGCAGTACTTC
CDR3: CASSFRSGESYEQYF

V: TRBV4-1
J: TRBJ2-3
size: -
D: TRBD2
DNA: TGCGCCAGCAGCCAAGAACTAGCGGGGTATCATAGCACAGATACGCAGTATTTT
CDR3: CASSQELAGYHSTDTQYF

V: TRBV5-1
J: TRBJ2-7
size: -
D: -
DNA: TGCGCCAGCAGCTCAGGCTACAACTCCTACGAGCAGTACTTC
CDR3: CASSSGYNSYEQYF

V: TRBV5-8
J: TRBJ2-4
size: -
D: -
DNA: TGTGCCAGCAGCCCTTCCGTACAGCTAGCCAAAAACATTCAGTACTTC
CDR3: CASSPSVQLAKNIQYF

V: TRBV5-1
J: TRBJ2-3
size: -
D: -
DNA: TGCGCCAGCACGTTTGGGGAAGGAAATACGCAGTATTTT
CDR3: CASTFGEGNTQYF

V: TRBV29-1
J: TRBJ1-1
size: -
D: -
DNA: TGCAGCGCGATTGGGGGGACTGAAGCTTTCTTT
CDR3: CSAIGGTEAFF

V: TRBV5-4
J: TRBJ1-2
size: few
D: -
DNA: TGTGCCAGCAGCTTAATAGGGGGAGAAGGCTACACCTTC
CDR3: CASSLIGGEGYTF

V: TRBV4-3
J: TRBJ2-1
size: -
D: -
DNA: TGCGCCAGCAGCCAAGAATGGGATAGCGGAAACAATGAGCAGTTCTTC
CDR3: CASSQEWDSGNNEQFF

V: TRBV2
J: TRBJ1-1
size: -
D: -
DNA: TGTGCCAGCAGTGGGGGTGCCGGGAGCACTGAAGCTTTCTTT
CDR3: CASSGGAGSTEAFF

V: TRBV19
J: TRBJ2-2
size: -
D: TRBD1
DNA: TGTGCCACCACGGGACAGGGAGTGACCGGGGAGCTGTTTTTT
CDR3: CATTGQGVTGELFF

V: TRBV4-3
J: TRBJ2-6
size: few
D: TRBD2
DNA: TGCGCCAGCAGCCAAGGTCTAGCGGGGGGGACAGGGGCCAACGTCCTGACTTTC
CDR3: CASSQGLAGGTGANVLTF

V: TRBV7-2
J: TRBJ2-5
size: -
D: TRBD1
DNA: TGTGCCAGCAGCTCGGACAGGGGAGAGACCCAGTACTTC
CDR3: CASSSDRGETQYF

V: TRBV7-3
J: TRBJ2-1
size: -
D: TRBD2
DNA: TGTGCCAGCAGCTTAAGGGTGACTAGCGGGAGGGCCTGGGATGAGCAGTTCTTC
CDR3: CASSLRVTSGRAWDEQFF

V: TRBV27
J: TRBJ2-2
size: -
D: -
DNA: TGTGCCAGCAGTTTAGCGGGCCACGGGGAGCTGTTTTTT
CDR3: CASSLAGHGELFF

V: TRBV19
J: TRBJ1-1
size: -
D: -
DNA: TGTGCCAGTAGTATATTGATCGGGTCCGAAGCTTTCTTT
CDR3: CASSILIGSEAFF

V: TRBV28
J: TRBJ2-5
size: -
D: TRBD1
DNA: TGTGCCAGCAGTTCCCTCGGACAGGGACGGTACCAAGAGACCCAGTACTTC
CDR3: CASSSLGQGRYQETQYF

V: TRBV11-2
J: TRBJ2-5
size: -
D: TRBD1
DNA: TGTGCCAGCAGCTTAGATCTGGCAGGGGGCAGGGAGACCCAGTACTTC
CDR3: CASSLDLAGGRETQYF

V: TRBV5-4
J: TRBJ1-2
size: -
D: -
DNA: TGTGCCAGCAGCTTGAGAAGGGAAATTGGCTACACCTTC
CDR3: CASSLRREIGYTF

V: TRBV5-1
J: TRBJ2-2
size: -
D: -
DNA: TGCGCCAGCAGGTTCAGAGCGCCGGCAACAAACACCGGGGAGCTGTTTTTT
CDR3: CASRFRAPATNTGELFF

V: TRBV19
J: TRBJ2-3
size: -
D: -
DNA: TGTGCCAGTAGCCTGGGGTCGGCTAGCACAGATACGCAGTATTTT
CDR3: CASSLGSASTDTQYF

V: TRBV9
J: TRBJ1-4
size: -
D: TRBD1
DNA: TGTGCCAGCAGCGCTTGGACCGGGACAGTTAATGAAAAACTGTTTTTT
CDR3: CASSAWTGTVNEKLFF

V: TRBV28
J: TRBJ2-7
size: -
D: -
DNA: TGTGCCAGCAGTTTTTCGTCCCAGGGGAGCTCCTACGAGCAGTACTTC
CDR3: CASSFSSQGSSYEQYF

V: TRBV5-4
J: TRBJ2-5
size: -
D: -
DNA: TGTGCCAGCAGCTTGTTCGGCCAAGAGACCCAGTACTTC
CDR3: CASSLFGQETQYF

V: TRBV6-4
J: TRBJ2-3
size: -
D: -
DNA: TGTGCCAGCAGTGACTCTAGGGGAGATACGCAGTATTTT
CDR3: CASSDSRGDTQYF

V: TRBV5-1
J: TRBJ2-7
size: -
D: TRBD1
DNA: TGCGCCAGCAGCTTGGGACAGGGTAAGAGGGAGCAGTACTTC
CDR3: CASSLGQGKREQYF

V: TRBV4-1
J: TRBJ1-3
size: -
D: -
DNA: TGCGCCAGCAGCCAAGATCTCAGCAGCCGAGGAGACGGAAACACCATATATTTT
CDR3: CASSQDLSSRGDGNTIYF

V: TRBV2
J: TRBJ2-5
size: -
D: -
DNA: TGTGCCAGACGAACGGACATTTGGGAGACCCAGTACTTC
CDR3: CARRTDIWETQYF

V: TRBV4-2
J: TRBJ2-7
size: -
D: -
DNA: TGTGCCAGCAGCCAAGATAGAGGGACGGTCTCCTACGAGCAGTACTTC
CDR3: CASSQDRGTVSYEQYF

V: TRBV27
J: TRBJ1-1
size: -
D: -
DNA: TGTGCCAGCCGTAGGGGAGCTGAAGCTTTCTTT
CDR3: CASRRGAEAFF

V: TRBV6-5
J: TRBJ1-4
size: -
D: -
DNA: TGTGCCAGCAGTTACTCGGGCCACCCTAATGAAAAACTGTTTTTT
CDR3: CASSYSGHPNEKLFF

V: TRBV5-1
J: TRBJ1-6
size: -
D: -
DNA: TGCGCCAGCGTGGACAGCCTGAGCTCCTATAATTCACCCCTCCACTTT
CDR3: CASVDSLSSYNSPLHF

V: TRBV7-2
J: TRBJ2-5
size: -
D: TRBD1
DNA: TGTGCCAGCAGCTTAGGTGTCGGGACAGGGTTGAAGGAGACCCAGTACTTC
CDR3: CASSLGVGTGLKETQYF

V: TRBV7-2
J: TRBJ2-1
size: -
D: -
DNA: TGTGCCAGCAGCCCGGGACTCGACAATGAGCAGTTCTTC
CDR3: CASSPGLDNEQFF

V: TRBV10-1
J: TRBJ2-5
size: -
D: TRBD2
DNA: TGCGCCAGCAGTGAGTCGATTCAAGCGGGACAAGAGACCCAGTACTTC
CDR3: CASSESIQAGQETQYF

V: TRBV6-5
J: TRBJ2-1
size: -
D: -
DNA: TGTGCCAGCACCCCAGGTGGGGGTGAGCAGTTCTTC
CDR3: CASTPGGGEQFF

V: TRBV7-9
J: TRBJ1-4
size: -
D: -
DNA: TGTGCCAGCAGCCCAGGGATTTTGACTAATGAAAAACTGTTTTTT
CDR3: CASSPGILTNEKLFF

V: TRBV30
J: TRBJ2-5
size: -
D: TRBD2
DNA: TGTGCCTGGAGTGTACGGGGACTAGCGGGAGGGGAAGAGACCCAGTACTTC
CDR3: CAWSVRGLAGGEETQYF

V: TRBV7-2
J: TRBJ2-3
size: -
D: -
DNA: TGTGCCAGCAGCTTAGGGCGGGCCGATACGCAGTATTTT
CDR3: CASSLGRADTQYF

V: TRBV6-6
J: TRBJ2-7
size: -
D: -
DNA: TGTGCCAGCAGTTACGTCGGACGGACCTACGAGCAGTACTTC
CDR3: CASSYVGRTYEQYF

V: TRBV3-1/TRBV3-2
J: TRBJ2-1
size: -
D: TRBD2
DNA: TGTGCCAGCAGCCAATACGGGGCGGGAGGGCCTTACAATGAGCAGTTCTTC
CDR3: CASSQYGAGGPYNEQFF

V: TRBV5-4
J: TRBJ1-2
size: -
D: TRBD1
DNA: TGTGCCAGCACCCCCAGGGGGGGTGGCTATGGCTACACCTTC
CDR3: CASTPRGGGYGYTF

V: TRBV6-2/TRBV6-3
J: TRBJ1-3
size: -
D: -
DNA: TGTGCCAGCAGTCCCGGGGAGGCTGGAAACACCATATATTTT
CDR3: CASSPGEAGNTIYF

V: TRBV28
J: TRBJ2-7
size: -
D: TRBD2
DNA: TGTGCCAGCAGTTTACTAGCGGGAGGGCTTAAAGAGCAGTACTTC
CDR3: CASSLLAGGLKEQYF